This TCR beta chain comes out of a study of CD8+CD57+ T cells in acquired aplastic anemia. Study overall: When averaged, DNA from sorted CD4+ and CD8+ cells came to 3.2 ug. CD4+ reads averaged roughly 9.8 million in healthy donors.

Using genomic DNA as the template, TCR beta VDJ and CDR3 profiling was carried out. MiXCR, run by TCRdb on the reads, gives a single entry per CDR3 protein. The sample has hundreds of thousands of distinct CDR3 sequences; 55% to 70% are singletons. Germline V gene lookup returns CDR1 SGHTA and CDR2 FQGTGA. The CDR3 sequence is 14 residues long. On this clonotype: At one end, the junction sequence differs from germline, possibly due to a read error.

This chain joins TRBV7-3 and TRBJ1-5; D unclear. This TCR was recovered from a human donor in good health, serving as a control. Sequenced input: sorted CD4+, CD8+, or CD8+CD57+ T cells (not recorded which) from PBMCs. The chain's CDR3 is CATSRGQVDQLFHF. The DNA for the CDR3 is TGTGCCACCAGCAGAGGCCAGGTGGATCAGCTGTTTCATTTT.